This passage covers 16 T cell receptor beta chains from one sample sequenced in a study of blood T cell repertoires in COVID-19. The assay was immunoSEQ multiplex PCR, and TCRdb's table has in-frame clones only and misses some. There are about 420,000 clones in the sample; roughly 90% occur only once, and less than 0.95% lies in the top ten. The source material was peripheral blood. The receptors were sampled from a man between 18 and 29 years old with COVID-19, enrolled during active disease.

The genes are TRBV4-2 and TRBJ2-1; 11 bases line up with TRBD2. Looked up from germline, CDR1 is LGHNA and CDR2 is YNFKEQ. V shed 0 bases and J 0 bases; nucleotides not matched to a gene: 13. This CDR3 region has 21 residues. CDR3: CASSQDSLAGELGSSYNEQFF. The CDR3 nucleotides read TGTGCCAGCAGCCAAGATTCACTAGCGGGGGAGTTGGGTAGCTCCTACAATGAGCAGTTCTTC.

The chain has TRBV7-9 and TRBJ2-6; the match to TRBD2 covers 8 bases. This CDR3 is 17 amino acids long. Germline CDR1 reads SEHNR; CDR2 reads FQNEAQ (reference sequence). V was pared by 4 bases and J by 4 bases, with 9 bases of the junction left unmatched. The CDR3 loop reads CASSYTSGPRGANVLTF. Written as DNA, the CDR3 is TGTGCCAGCAGCTACACTAGCGGCCCAAGGGGGGCCAACGTCCTGACTTTC.

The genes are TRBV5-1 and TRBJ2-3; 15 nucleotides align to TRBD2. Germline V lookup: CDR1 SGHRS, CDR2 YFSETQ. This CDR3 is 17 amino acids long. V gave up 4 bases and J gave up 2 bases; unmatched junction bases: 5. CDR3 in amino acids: CASSTGLAGGDTDTQYF. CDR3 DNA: TGCGCCAGCAGCACGGGACTAGCGGGAGGTGACACAGATACGCAGTATTTT.

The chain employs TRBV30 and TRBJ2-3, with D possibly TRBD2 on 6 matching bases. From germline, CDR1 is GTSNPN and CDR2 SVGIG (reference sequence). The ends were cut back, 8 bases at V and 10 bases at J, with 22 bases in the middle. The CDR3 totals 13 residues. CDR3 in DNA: TGTGCCGCGGAGGGGCTGGCTCGCGCGGCGCAGTATTTT. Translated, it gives CAAEGLARAAQYF.

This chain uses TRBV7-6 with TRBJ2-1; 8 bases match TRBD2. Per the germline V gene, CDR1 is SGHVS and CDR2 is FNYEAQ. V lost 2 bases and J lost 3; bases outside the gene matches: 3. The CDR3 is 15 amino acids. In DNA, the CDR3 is TGTGCCAGCAGCTTATCGGGGGGGTACTACAATGAGCAGTTCTTC. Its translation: CASSLSGGYYNEQFF.

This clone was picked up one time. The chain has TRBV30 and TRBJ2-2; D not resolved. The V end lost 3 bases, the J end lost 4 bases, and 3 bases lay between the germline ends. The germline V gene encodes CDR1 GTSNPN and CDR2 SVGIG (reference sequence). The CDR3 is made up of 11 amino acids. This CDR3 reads CAWSLTGELFF. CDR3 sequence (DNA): TGTGCCTGGAGCCTCACCGGGGAGCTGTTTTTT.

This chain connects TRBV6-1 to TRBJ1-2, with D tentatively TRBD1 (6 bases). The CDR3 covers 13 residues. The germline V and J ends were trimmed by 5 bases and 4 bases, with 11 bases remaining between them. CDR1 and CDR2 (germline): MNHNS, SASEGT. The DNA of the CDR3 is TGTGCCAGCAGTTATGGCAGGGGCTATGGCTACACCTTC. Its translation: CASSYGRGYGYTF.

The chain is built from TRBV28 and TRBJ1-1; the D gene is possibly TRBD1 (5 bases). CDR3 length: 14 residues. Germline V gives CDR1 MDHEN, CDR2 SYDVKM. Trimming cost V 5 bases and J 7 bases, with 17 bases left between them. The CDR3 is CASSTPGGAGEAFF. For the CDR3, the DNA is TGTGCCAGCAGTACCCCGGGCGGGGCGGGTGAAGCTTTCTTT.

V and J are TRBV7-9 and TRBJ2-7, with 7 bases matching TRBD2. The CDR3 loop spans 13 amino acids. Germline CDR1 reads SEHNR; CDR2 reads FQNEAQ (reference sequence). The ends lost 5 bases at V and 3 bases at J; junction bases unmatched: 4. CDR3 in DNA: TGTGCCAGCAGCCAGACGGGGGGCTACGAGCAGTACTTC. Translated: CASSQTGGYEQYF.

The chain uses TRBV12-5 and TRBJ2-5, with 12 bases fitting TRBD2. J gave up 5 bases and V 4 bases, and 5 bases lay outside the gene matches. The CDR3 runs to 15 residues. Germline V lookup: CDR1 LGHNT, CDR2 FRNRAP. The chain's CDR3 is CASGSTSGRSETQYF. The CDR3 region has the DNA TGTGCTAGTGGTTCGACTAGCGGGAGAAGCGAGACCCAGTACTTC.

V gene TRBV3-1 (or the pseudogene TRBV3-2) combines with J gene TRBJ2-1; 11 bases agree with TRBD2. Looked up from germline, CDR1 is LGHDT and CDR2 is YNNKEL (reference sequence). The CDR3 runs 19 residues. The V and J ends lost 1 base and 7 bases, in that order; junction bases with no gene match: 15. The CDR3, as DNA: TGTGCCAGCAGCCAAGGTTTGGTTAGCGGGAGGGCCTCGGGGAATGAGCAGTTCTTC. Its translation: CASSQGLVSGRASGNEQFF.

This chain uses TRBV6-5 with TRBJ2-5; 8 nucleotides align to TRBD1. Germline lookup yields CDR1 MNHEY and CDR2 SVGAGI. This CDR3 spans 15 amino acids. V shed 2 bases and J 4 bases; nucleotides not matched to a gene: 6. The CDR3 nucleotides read TGTGCCAGCAGTTACCCCGGGACAGGAGGAGAGACCCAGTACTTC. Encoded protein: CASSYPGTGGETQYF.

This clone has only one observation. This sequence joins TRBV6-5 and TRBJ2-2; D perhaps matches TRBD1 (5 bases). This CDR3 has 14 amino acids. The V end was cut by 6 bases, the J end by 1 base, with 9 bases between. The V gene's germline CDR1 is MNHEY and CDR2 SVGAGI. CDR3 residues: CASSKTGNTGELFF. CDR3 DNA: TGTGCCAGCAGCAAAACAGGGAACACCGGGGAGCTGTTTTTT.

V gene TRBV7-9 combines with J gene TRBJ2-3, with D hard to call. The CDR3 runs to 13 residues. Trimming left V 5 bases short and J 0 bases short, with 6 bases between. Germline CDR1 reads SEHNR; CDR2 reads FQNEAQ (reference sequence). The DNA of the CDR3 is TGTGCCAGCAGCATCTCTAGCACAGATACGCAGTATTTT. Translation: CASSISSTDTQYF.

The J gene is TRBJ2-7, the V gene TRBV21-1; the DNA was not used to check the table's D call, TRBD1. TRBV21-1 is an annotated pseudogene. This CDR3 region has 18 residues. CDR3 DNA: TGTGCCAGCAGCAACCTGTCTTTAGAGGGACAGCTATCATACGAGCAGTACTTC. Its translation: CASSNLSLEGQLSYEQYF.

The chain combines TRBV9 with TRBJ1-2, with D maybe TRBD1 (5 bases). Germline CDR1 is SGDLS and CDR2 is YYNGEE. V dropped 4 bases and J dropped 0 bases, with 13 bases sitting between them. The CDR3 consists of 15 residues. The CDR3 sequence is CASSHGGGTNYGYTF. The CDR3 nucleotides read TGTGCCAGCAGCCACGGCGGGGGGACTAACTATGGCTACACCTTC.